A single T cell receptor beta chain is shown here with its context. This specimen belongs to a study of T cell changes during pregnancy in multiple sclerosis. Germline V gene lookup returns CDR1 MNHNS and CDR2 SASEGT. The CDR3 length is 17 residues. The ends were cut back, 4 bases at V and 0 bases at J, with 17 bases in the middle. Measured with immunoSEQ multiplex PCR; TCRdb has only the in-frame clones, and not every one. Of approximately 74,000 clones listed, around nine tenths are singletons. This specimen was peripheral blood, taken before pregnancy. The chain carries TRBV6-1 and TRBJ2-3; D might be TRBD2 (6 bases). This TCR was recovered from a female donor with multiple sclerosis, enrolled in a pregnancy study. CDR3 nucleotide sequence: TGTGCCAGCAGTGGCGGGACTTTTATTTTTAGCACAGATACGCAGTATTTT. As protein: CASSGGTFIFSTDTQYF.